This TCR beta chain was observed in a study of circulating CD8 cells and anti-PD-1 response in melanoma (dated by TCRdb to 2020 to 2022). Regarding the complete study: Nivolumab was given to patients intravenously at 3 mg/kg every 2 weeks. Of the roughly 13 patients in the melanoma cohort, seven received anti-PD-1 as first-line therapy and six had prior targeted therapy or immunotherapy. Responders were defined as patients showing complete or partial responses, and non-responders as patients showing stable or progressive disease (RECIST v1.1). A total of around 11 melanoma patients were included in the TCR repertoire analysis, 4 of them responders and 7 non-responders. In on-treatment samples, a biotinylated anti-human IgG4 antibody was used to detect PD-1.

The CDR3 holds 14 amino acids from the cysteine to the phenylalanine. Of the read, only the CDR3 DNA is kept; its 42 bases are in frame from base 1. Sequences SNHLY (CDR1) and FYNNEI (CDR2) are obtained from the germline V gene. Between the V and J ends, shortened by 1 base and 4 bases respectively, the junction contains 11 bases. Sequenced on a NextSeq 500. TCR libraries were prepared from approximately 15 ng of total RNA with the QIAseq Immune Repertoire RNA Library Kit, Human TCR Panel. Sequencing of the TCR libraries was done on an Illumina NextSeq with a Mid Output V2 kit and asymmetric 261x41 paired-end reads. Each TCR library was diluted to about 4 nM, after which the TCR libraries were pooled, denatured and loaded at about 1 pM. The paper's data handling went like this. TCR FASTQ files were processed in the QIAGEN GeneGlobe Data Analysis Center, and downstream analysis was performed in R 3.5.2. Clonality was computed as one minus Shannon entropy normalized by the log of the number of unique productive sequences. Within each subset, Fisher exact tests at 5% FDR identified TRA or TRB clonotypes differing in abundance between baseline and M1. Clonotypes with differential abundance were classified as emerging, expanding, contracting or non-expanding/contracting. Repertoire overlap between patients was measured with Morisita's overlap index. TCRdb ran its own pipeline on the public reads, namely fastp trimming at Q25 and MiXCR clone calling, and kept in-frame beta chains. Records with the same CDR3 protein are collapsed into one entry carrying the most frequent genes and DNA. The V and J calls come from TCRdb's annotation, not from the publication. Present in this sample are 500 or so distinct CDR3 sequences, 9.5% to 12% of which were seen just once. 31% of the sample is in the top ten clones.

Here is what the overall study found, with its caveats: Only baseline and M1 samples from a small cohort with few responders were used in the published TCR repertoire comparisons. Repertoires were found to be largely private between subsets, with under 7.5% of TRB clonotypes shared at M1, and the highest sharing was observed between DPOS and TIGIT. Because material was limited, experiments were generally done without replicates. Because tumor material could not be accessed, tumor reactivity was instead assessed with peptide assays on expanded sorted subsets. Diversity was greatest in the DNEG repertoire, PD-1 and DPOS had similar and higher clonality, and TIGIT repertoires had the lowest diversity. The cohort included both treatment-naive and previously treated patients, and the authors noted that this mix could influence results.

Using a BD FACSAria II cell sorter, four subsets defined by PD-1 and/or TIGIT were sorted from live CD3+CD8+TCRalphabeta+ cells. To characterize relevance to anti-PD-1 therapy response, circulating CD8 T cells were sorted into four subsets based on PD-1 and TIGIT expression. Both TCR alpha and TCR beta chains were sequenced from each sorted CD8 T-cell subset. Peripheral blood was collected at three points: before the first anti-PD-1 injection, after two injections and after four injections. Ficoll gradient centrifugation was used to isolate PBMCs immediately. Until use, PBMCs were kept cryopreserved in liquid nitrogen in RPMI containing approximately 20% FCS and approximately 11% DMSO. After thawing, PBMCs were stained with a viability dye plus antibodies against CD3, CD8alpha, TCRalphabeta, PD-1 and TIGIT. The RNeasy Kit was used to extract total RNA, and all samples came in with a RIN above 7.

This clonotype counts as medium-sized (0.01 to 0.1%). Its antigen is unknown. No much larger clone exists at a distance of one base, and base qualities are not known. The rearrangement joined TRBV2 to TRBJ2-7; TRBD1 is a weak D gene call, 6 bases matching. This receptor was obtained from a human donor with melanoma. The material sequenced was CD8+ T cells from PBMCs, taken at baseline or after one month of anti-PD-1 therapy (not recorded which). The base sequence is TGTGCCAGCAGTGAAGATGGACAGTCATACGAGCAGTACTTC. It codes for CASSEDGQSYEQYF.